These 8 T cell receptor beta chains came from one sample sequenced in a study of siplizumab effects on memory and regulatory T cells. The table came from immunoSEQ multiplex PCR; TCRdb's copy has only in-frame clones and leaves some out. The sample comprises 75,000 to 100,000 clones, around 94% of which are singletons, and about 1.2% rests with the top ten. The sample taken for sequencing was non-Treg CD4+ T cells sorted from blood. All receptors derive from a human donor in good health.

The rearrangement joins TRBV15 to TRBJ1-2; weak D call: TRBD1 (6 bases). The CDR3 extends over 13 amino acids. The ends were cut back, 3 bases at V and 5 bases at J, with 10 bases in the middle. Germline assignment: CDR1 LNHNV and CDR2 YYDKDF (reference sequence). The CDR3 region is CATSSGTPYGYTF. Here the CDR3 DNA reads TGTGCCACCAGCAGCGGGACACCTTATGGCTACACCTTC.

This chain links TRBV7-9 with TRBJ2-3, with D unclear. The V and J ends lost 3 bases and 3 bases respectively, with 1 base between them. The CDR3 spans 11 residues. The germline V gene encodes CDR1 SEHNR and CDR2 FQNEAQ (reference sequence). The CDR3 reads CASSLTDTQYF. CDR3 in DNA: TGTGCCAGCAGCTTGACAGATACGCAGTATTTT.

This chain uses TRBV14 with TRBJ2-5, with TRBD1 identical over 9 bases. The CDR3 length is 16 residues. The V gene end was trimmed by 3 bases and the J gene end by 5 bases; junction bases not matched to a gene: 10. Germline lookup yields CDR1 SGHDN and CDR2 FVKESK. The CDR3 bases are TGTGCCAGCAGCCAGGTCCGGGACAGGGTTTTGGAGACCCAGTACTTC. Protein: CASSQVRDRVLETQYF.

CDR3 residues: CAWINHREVSGNTIYF. The CDR3 region has the DNA TGTGCCTGGATCAATCACAGGGAGGTCTCTGGAAACACCATATATTTT. The V call is TRBV30, the J call TRBJ1-3; the D gene is possibly TRBD1 (6 bases). V dropped 4 bases and J dropped 0 bases, with 16 bases sitting between them. This CDR3 spans 16 amino acids. Germline V gene lookup returns CDR1 GTSNPN and CDR2 SVGIG (reference sequence).

This chain links TRBV4-2 with TRBJ2-5; a weak D match, TRBD1 (5 bases). The germline V gene has CDR1 LGHNA and CDR2 YNFKEQ. The V end was cut by 7 bases, the J end by 0 bases, with 21 bases between. The CDR3 covers 17 residues. This chain's CDR3 is CASTQGDARRHQETQYF. CDR3 coding DNA: TGTGCCAGCACCCAGGGTGATGCCCGGCGGCACCAAGAGACCCAGTACTTC.

V and J are TRBV28 and TRBJ1-2; 7 bases are shared with TRBD1. The germline CDR1 and CDR2 sequences are MDHEN and SYDVKM. The CDR3 has 13 amino acids. The V gene end was trimmed by 6 bases and the J gene end by 4 bases; junction bases not matched to a gene: 5. DNA of the CDR3: TGTGCCAGCAGCCGACAGGGATCCTATGGCTACACCTTC. Its translation is CASSRQGSYGYTF.

The sample holds a few counts of this clone. The chain recombines TRBV25-1 with TRBJ1-4, with TRBD1 as a possible D gene (5 bases). The CDR3 covers 15 residues. Germline V gene data show CDR1 as MGHDK and CDR2 as SYGVNS. Trimming took off 3 bases at V and 8 bases at J, with 16 bases between the two ends. CDR3 sequence reads: CASSDPGRVQEKLFF. In DNA, the CDR3 is TGTGCCAGCAGTGACCCAGGCAGGGTACAAGAAAAACTGTTTTTT.

This chain connects TRBV5-6 to TRBJ2-2; TRBD1 aligns across 7 bases. Germline trimming cut 9 bases from V and 6 bases from J; bases unmatched to any gene: 8. This CDR3 has 13 amino acids. From germline, CDR1 is SGHDT and CDR2 YYEEEE. Here the CDR3 reads CATENRGPGELFF. For the CDR3, the DNA is TGTGCCACCGAAAATAGGGGGCCCGGGGAGCTGTTTTTT.